Here is one T cell receptor beta chain with its context. Antigen unknown. This record belongs to a study of graft-versus-host responses after intestinal transplantation. Germline CDR1 is MNHNS and CDR2 is SASEGT. Trimming at V came to 7 bases and at J to 9 bases, leaving 7 bases not matched to a gene. This CDR3 contains 13 residues. Some clones are missing from TCRdb's copy, which holds only in-frame ones; the method was immunoSEQ multiplex PCR. The sample contains just over 70,000 clones, about 87% of which appear only once. This sequence joins TRBV6-1 and TRBJ2-1; 9 bases agree with TRBD2. The sequencing used unstimulated CD4+ T cells sorted from spleen or lymph node cells, collected before transplant. The receptor was derived from a human donor who was the organ donor for an intestinal transplant. The CDR3: CASKWTSVGEQFF. DNA of the CDR3: TGTGCCAGCAAATGGACTAGCGTCGGTGAGCAGTTCTTC.